Following are 5 T cell receptor beta chains from one sample sequenced in a study of blood T cell repertoires in COVID-19. Only in-frame clones appear in the TCRdb table, and some are missing; sequencing was by immunoSEQ multiplex PCR. Altogether approximately 230,000 clones are present, almost 90% being singletons, with the ten largest covering more than 1.2%. Sample: peripheral blood. Receptors originate from a man at least 80 years old with acute or convalescent COVID-19.

The J gene is TRBJ1-1, the V gene TRBV5-8, with TRBD1 as a possible D gene (6 bases). V gave up 4 bases and J gave up 4 bases, with 14 bases separating them. CDR3 size: 14 residues. Germline values: CDR1 SGHTS, CDR2 YDEGEE. CDR3 sequence reads: CASSPTGGGTEAFF. CDR3 bases: TGTGCCAGCAGCCCGACAGGCGGGGGCACTGAAGCTTTCTTT.

This clone was detected once. The rearrangement links TRBV28 to TRBJ2-7, with TRBD1 identical over 11 bases. V was pared by 4 bases and J by 3 bases, with 5 bases of the junction left unmatched. This CDR3 has 15 amino acids. Per germline, CDR1 MDHEN and CDR2 SYDVKM. The CDR3 DNA reads TGTGCCAGCAGTTCCTGGACAGGGGGCCGCTACGAGCAGTACTTC. Encoded protein: CASSSWTGGRYEQYF.

This clone was found many times. The rearrangement uses TRBV10-1 and TRBJ1-6; D is unclear. V lost 6 bases and J 7 bases, leaving 16 bases between the germline ends. CDR3 length equals 15 residues. The germline gives CDR1 WNHNN, CDR2 SYGVQD (reference sequence). CDR3 in DNA: TGCGCCAGCAGGAGTCGGGGTTTGACGAATTCACCCCTCCACTTT. The encoded protein is CASRSRGLTNSPLHF.

This chain uses TRBV15 with TRBJ2-7; 10 bases fit TRBD2. Germline assignment: CDR1 LNHNV and CDR2 YYDKDF (reference sequence). This CDR3 is built from 15 residues. The V and J ends lost 0 bases and 2 bases, in that order; junction bases with no gene match: 1. The CDR3 DNA is TGTGCCACCAGCAGAGAAGCGGGAGGGCCCTACGAGCAGTACTTC. Encoded protein: CATSREAGGPYEQYF.

This clone showed up just once. The genes are TRBV18 and TRBJ1-1; 7 bases are shared with TRBD1. The J segment lost 0 bases and the V segment lost 6 bases, leaving 4 bases of the junction unmatched. CDR1 KGHSH and CDR2 LQKENI come from the germline V gene. The CDR3 loop spans 14 amino acids. The CDR3 sequence is CASSTGSMNTEAFF. In nucleotides, the CDR3 is TGTGCCAGCTCGACAGGGAGCATGAACACTGAAGCTTTCTTT.